These 20 T cell receptor beta chains were sequenced from one sample in a study of T cell clonotyping in hematopoietic cell transplantation. The time point here: recipient sample about 28 days before transplant, after cytoreduction. Clones were sequenced by immunoSEQ multiplex PCR, and TCRdb holds only the in-frame ones, with some missing. The profile shows some 35,000 clones, roughly 94% of them singletons. The sequences come from peripheral blood mononuclear cells, collected before stem cell transplant. Receptor source: a man in his forties or fifties with chronic myeloid leukemia. Some clones in this sample may be carry-over from other donors' samples.

The chain couples TRBV6-1 to TRBJ2-5; D is unclear. Germline lookup yields CDR1 MNHNS and CDR2 SASEGT. The V gene lost 7 bases and the J gene lost 3 bases, with 3 bases spanning the gap. This CDR3 contains 10 residues. CDR3 coding DNA: TGTGCCAGCATCGAAGAGACCCAGTACTTC. Translating gives CASIEETQYF.

V and J are TRBV10-2 and TRBJ1-1; D not certain. Per germline, CDR1 WSHSY and CDR2 SAAADI. The CDR3 is 16 amino acids. The V and J ends lost 3 bases and 0 bases respectively, with 14 bases between them. The CDR3 sequence is CASSENRQTMNTEAFF. The DNA for the CDR3 is TGCGCCAGCAGTGAAAATCGGCAGACCATGAACACTGAAGCTTTCTTT.

This rearrangement joins TRBV4-3 to TRBJ1-3; D is undetermined. The CDR3 spans 16 residues. V was trimmed by 7 bases and J by 0 bases, leaving 16 bases between them. The V gene's germline CDR1 is LGHNA and CDR2 YSLEER. CDR3 nucleotide sequence: TGCGCCAGCACCCCGAGCAGGAGAGGCTCTGGAAACACCATATATTTT. This sequence encodes CASTPSRRGSGNTIYF.

The rearrangement links TRBV29-1 to TRBJ1-1; 8 bases fit TRBD1. CDR3 length: 11 amino acids. With V trimmed by 7 bases and J by 11 bases, 9 bases remained unmatched. Germline CDR1 SQVTM, CDR2 ANQGSEA. Here the CDR3 DNA reads TGCAGCGCATACAGGGGGACGAGGGCTTTCTTT. Its translation is CSAYRGTRAFF.

The chain uses TRBV5-1 and TRBJ1-4; 8 bases fit TRBD1. J was trimmed by 8 bases and V by 3 bases; bases with no gene match: 6. CDR3 length: 14 residues. Per the germline V gene, CDR1 is SGHRS and CDR2 is YFSETQ. Here the CDR3 DNA reads TGCGCCAGCAGCTCCCGGGACAGGCGAGAAAAACTGTTTTTT. Translated, it gives CASSSRDRREKLFF.

The gene calls are TRBV28 and TRBJ1-6; D gene unclear. The CDR3 contains 15 residues. Germline V lookup: CDR1 MDHEN, CDR2 SYDVKM. V lost 4 bases to trimming and J lost 7 bases, with 14 bases between them. This CDR3 reads CASSSERASNSPLHF. In DNA form, the CDR3 reads TGTGCCAGCAGTTCGGAAAGGGCGTCCAATTCACCCCTCCACTTT.

V is TRBV10-3 and J is TRBJ1-1; tentative D call: TRBD1 (6 bases). The V gene lost 3 bases and the J gene lost 2 bases, with 13 bases spanning the gap. Per germline, CDR1 ENHRY and CDR2 SYGVKD. CDR3 length equals 15 residues. The CDR3 region is CAISDQGGQNTEAFF. The CDR3 nucleotides read TGTGCCATCAGTGATCAAGGGGGACAAAACACTGAAGCTTTCTTT.

This chain uses TRBV10-3 with TRBJ2-7; D possibly corresponds to TRBD1 (5 bases). V was cut by 4 bases and J by 7 bases, with 11 bases left in between. The CDR3 is made up of 12 amino acids. Looked up from germline, CDR1 is ENHRY and CDR2 is SYGVKD. The CDR3 sequence: CAISVAGREQYF. CDR3 DNA sequence: TGTGCCATCAGTGTGGCAGGGCGGGAGCAGTACTTC.

This chain uses TRBV10-3 with TRBJ1-2; 7 nucleotides align to TRBD1. J was trimmed by 6 bases and V by 4 bases; bases with no gene match: 8. Germline V gene sequence: CDR1 ENHRY, CDR2 SYGVKD. This CDR3 contains 14 residues. CDR3 DNA sequence: TGTGCCATCAGTGGGGGACAGCGTTCCAATGGCTACACCTTC. This codes for CAISGGQRSNGYTF.

Regarding this clone: One end of the junction fails to match germline, which may point to a read error. The chain has TRBV5-1 and TRBJ2-3, with 9 bases matching TRBD2. This CDR3 region has 16 residues. Germline V lookup: CDR1 SGHRS, CDR2 YFSETQ. DNA for the CDR3: TGTGCCAGCAGCTTACCAGCGGGGGGACCCACAGATACGCAGTATTTT. It codes for CASSLPAGGPTDTQYF.

Only one count was recorded for this clone. The rearrangement joins TRBV28 to TRBJ2-7, with D hard to call. The CDR3 has 13 amino acids. Trimming shortened V by 5 bases and J by 2 bases, and 10 bases separated the two germline ends. Germline loops: CDR1 MDHEN, CDR2 SYDVKM. The CDR3 bases are TGTGCCAGCAGTGCAGTTACTACCTACGAGCAGTACTTC. Residues: CASSAVTTYEQYF.

The rearrangement joins TRBV28 to TRBJ2-5, with D perhaps being TRBD1 or TRBD2 (5 bases each). The CDR3 extends over 15 amino acids. V shed 8 bases and J shed 5 bases, with 21 bases lying between them. Germline loops: CDR1 MDHEN, CDR2 SYDVKM. CDR3 in amino acids: CASLPPRGAGETQYF. The CDR3 nucleotides read TGTGCCAGCCTCCCACCCCGAGGGGCCGGGGAGACCCAGTACTTC.

This clone appeared a single time. The chain employs TRBV5-4 and TRBJ2-7; 11 bases align to TRBD2. Germline V gene sequence: CDR1 SGHNT, CDR2 YYREEE (reference sequence). CDR3 size: 15 residues. The V segment lost 4 bases and the J segment 7 bases; nucleotides outside the gene matches: 10. For the CDR3, the DNA is TGTGCCAGCAGCGCCGCCCTAGCGGGGGGTCCTGAGCAGTACTTC. As protein: CASSAALAGGPEQYF.

This clone was recorded only once. The V gene is TRBV5-1, the J gene TRBJ1-1; tentative D call: TRBD1 (6 bases). The V end was cut by 3 bases, the J end by 2 bases, with 8 bases between. In germline, CDR1 is SGHRS, CDR2 YFSETQ. The CDR3 has 13 amino acids. The CDR3 spells CASSSQGNTEAFF. As DNA, the CDR3 is TGCGCCAGCAGCTCACAGGGCAACACTGAAGCTTTCTTT.

V is TRBV5-6 and J is TRBJ1-6, with D uncertain. The CDR3 has 12 amino acids. V dropped 2 bases and J dropped 10 bases, with 7 bases sitting between them. Germline loops: CDR1 SGHDT, CDR2 YYEEEE. The CDR3: CASSLTESPLHF. As DNA, the CDR3 is TGTGCCAGCAGCTTAACAGAGTCACCCCTCCACTTT.

The chain links TRBV29-1 to TRBJ2-7, with 7 bases matching TRBD1. The CDR3 sequence is 13 residues long. V trimming: 4 bases; J trimming: 3 bases; junction bases outside the gene matches: 6. In germline, CDR1 is SQVTM, CDR2 ANQGSEA. The CDR3 loop is CSVVRGPDYEQYF. The CDR3 DNA sequence: TGCAGCGTTGTGAGGGGGCCCGACTACGAGCAGTACTTC.

The genes are TRBV25-1 and TRBJ2-1, with D perhaps matching TRBD1 (5 bases). Trimming stripped 3 bases from V and 8 bases from J, with 11 bases between. The CDR3 consists of 13 residues. Germline V CDR1 and CDR2: MGHDK, SYGVNS. The CDR3 nucleotides are TGTGCCAGCAGTGATCGTCTGGGGCATGAGCAGTTCTTC. Translated: CASSDRLGHEQFF.

V and J are TRBV5-6 and TRBJ2-7; 8 nucleotides line up with TRBD1. CDR3 size: 13 residues. Trimming at V came to 1 base and at J to 4 bases, leaving 1 base not matched to a gene. Germline loops: CDR1 SGHDT, CDR2 YYEEEE. The CDR3 protein is CASSLTGGYEQYF. Here the CDR3 DNA reads TGTGCCAGCAGCTTGACAGGGGGGTACGAGCAGTACTTC.

The J gene is TRBJ2-5, the V gene TRBV30; D is unclear. This CDR3 region has 13 residues. Trimming shortened V by 3 bases and J by 1 base, and 9 bases separated the two germline ends. Germline V gene data show CDR1 as GTSNPN and CDR2 as SVGIG (reference sequence). Here the CDR3 DNA reads TGTGCCTGGAGGGCCACCGGCCAAGAGACCCAGTACTTC. It codes for CAWRATGQETQYF.

V is TRBV7-2 and J is TRBJ1-2; maybe TRBD1 (6 bases). Germline values: CDR1 SGHTA, CDR2 FQGNSA. Trimming pared 3 bases from V and 4 bases from J, leaving 12 bases between. CDR3 size: 14 residues. This chain's CDR3 is CASSFPGDLYGYTF. The CDR3 DNA is TGTGCCAGCAGCTTTCCAGGGGACCTCTATGGCTACACCTTC.